This T cell receptor (beta chain) emerged from a study of spatial heterogeneity in lung cancer. Each CDR3 protein is one row after TCRdb ran MiXCR on the 5' RACE reads. The sample lists around 11,000 distinct CDR3 sequences; over 3% were seen once. Time point here: sample taken at primary tumor resection. The authors sequenced whole RNA from tumor, nontumor lung or frozen PBMC without sorting. This clonotype turned up a few times. A library prepared for alpha chains yielded this beta chain as an off-target read; its size is of little meaning. The TCR originated in a female donor with early-stage non-small cell lung cancer. The source was PBMCs, collected at surgery.

CDR3 sequence reads: CASAAAGNQPQHF. In DNA, the CDR3 is TGTGCCAGCGCGGCGGCCGGCAATCAGCCCCAGCATTTT. The chain couples TRBV6-2 or TRBV6-3 to TRBJ1-5; D is unclear. In germline, CDR1 is MNHEY, CDR2 SVGEGT. The CDR3 totals 13 residues. V was clipped by 8 bases and J by 2 bases, with 10 bases between them.